This is a list of T cell receptor beta chains from one sample in a study of blood T cell repertoires in COVID-19. Clones were sequenced by immunoSEQ multiplex PCR, and TCRdb holds only the in-frame ones, with some missing. Counted here are fewer than 200,000 clones, 87% occurring once; the ten biggest clones make up roughly an eighth. The sample consisted of peripheral blood. These receptors were taken from a woman in her 70s with COVID-19, enrolled during active disease. CDR3s include the opening cysteine and the closing phenylalanine or tryptophan. D genes are given only for firm matches. Clone size is not always given. Where it is, it says once, few, many or a class for expanded clones.

TRBV19	NA	NA	TRBJ2-5	14	CASSIDPSVETQYF	TGTGCCAGTAGTATAGATCCGAGTGTTGAGACCCAGTACTTC
TRBV6-1	NA	TRBD2	TRBJ2-3	16	CASSEALAGGTDTQYF	TGTGCCAGCAGTGAAGCGCTAGCGGGAGGTACAGATACGCAGTATTTT
TRBV2	NA	NA	TRBJ2-1	14	CASSDWQGYNEQFF	TGTGCCAGCAGTGATTGGCAGGGCTACAATGAGCAGTTCTTC
TRBV27	NA	TRBD1	TRBJ1-2	14	CASSSWTGVGGYTF	TGTGCCAGCAGTTCTTGGACAGGGGTGGGTGGCTACACCTTC
TRBV19	NA	NA	TRBJ2-7	14	CASSIGGLVNEQYF	TGTGCCAGTAGTATCGGGGGGCTGGTCAACGAGCAGTACTTC
TRBV4-2	once	NA	TRBJ1-6	15	CASSHRQESDSPLHF	TGTGCCAGCAGCCATAGACAGGAATCCGATTCACCCCTCCACTTT
TRBV7-2	once	NA	TRBJ2-1	15	CASSMRGALGNEQFF	TGTGCCAGCAGCATGCGGGGAGCTCTCGGTAATGAGCAGTTCTTC
TRBV10-3	NA	TRBD1	TRBJ2-2	14	CAISRQGNTGELFF	TGTGCCATCAGTCGACAGGGGAACACCGGGGAGCTGTTTTTT
TRBV29-1	NA	TRBD2	TRBJ2-5	16	CSVGGLAGGPGETQYF	TGCAGCGTGGGAGGACTAGCGGGAGGGCCAGGGGAGACCCAGTACTTC
TRBV7-9	NA	NA	TRBJ2-1	17	CASNGAGGTNSYNEQFF	TGTGCCAGCAACGGCGCTGGCGGGACCAACTCCTACAATGAGCAGTTCTTC
TRBV7-6	NA	TRBD1	TRBJ2-7	13	CASSPGQGIEQYF	TGTGCCAGCAGCCCGGGACAGGGGATCGAGCAGTACTTC
TRBV7-2	NA	NA	TRBJ1-5	15	CASSFIGNGGQPQHF	TGTGCCAGCAGCTTTATAGGGAACGGGGGTCAGCCCCAGCATTTT
TRBV11-3	NA	NA	TRBJ1-4	15	CASSLDPGTNEKLFF	TGTGCCAGCAGCTTAGATCCGGGGACTAATGAAAAACTGTTTTTT
TRBV12-3/TRBV12-4	NA	TRBD1	TRBJ1-2	11	CASSRQGFNTF	TGTGCCAGCAGTCGACAGGGGTTCAACACCTTC
TRBV5-1	few	NA	TRBJ2-1	16	CASSLRQRTPGNEQFF	TGCGCCAGCAGCTTGAGGCAGAGGACACCCGGGAATGAGCAGTTCTTC
TRBV11-2	NA	TRBD1	TRBJ2-7	17	CASSLRIRDRGAYEQYF	TGTGCCAGCAGCTTACGGATAAGGGACAGGGGGGCCTACGAGCAGTACTTC
TRBV30	NA	NA	TRBJ1-2	11	CAWSSNYGYTF	TGTGCCTGGAGCAGTAACTATGGCTACACCTTC
TRBV7-2	NA	NA	TRBJ1-6	15	CASSRATGYNSPLHF	TGTGCCAGCAGCCGCGCGACAGGCTATAATTCACCCCTCCACTTT
TRBV12-3/TRBV12-4	once	NA	TRBJ1-2	13	CASWGTGSYGYTF	TGTGCCAGCTGGGGGACCGGGAGCTATGGCTACACCTTC
TRBV10-3	NA	TRBD2	TRBJ2-3	16	CAISDATSGSPDTQYF	TGTGCCATCAGTGACGCGACTAGCGGGAGCCCAGATACGCAGTATTTT
TRBV5-6	few	TRBD1	TRBJ2-7	16	CASRNYRGMGNYEQYF	TGTGCCAGCAGAAATTACAGGGGTATGGGAAACTACGAGCAGTACTTC
TRBV19	NA	NA	TRBJ2-2	16	CASSIGGGAVTGELFF	TGTGCCAGTAGTATAGGAGGGGGAGCGGTTACCGGGGAGCTGTTTTTT
TRBV5-1	NA	NA	TRBJ2-7	12	CASRRDSYEQYF	TGCGCCAGCAGGCGAGACAGTTACGAGCAGTACTTC
TRBV12-3/TRBV12-4	NA	NA	TRBJ2-7	11	CASSFSYEQYF	TGTGCCAGCAGCTTCTCCTACGAGCAGTACTTC
TRBV29-1	NA	TRBD1	TRBJ1-2	12	CSVGQGEYGYTF	TGCAGCGTTGGTCAGGGGGAGTACGGCTACACCTTC
TRBV7-3	NA	NA	TRBJ1-5	13	CASSLGGGQPQHF	TGTGCCAGCAGCTTAGGCGGGGGTCAGCCCCAGCATTTT
TRBV9	NA	NA	TRBJ2-7	17	CASSPYGGQSLGYEQYF	TGTGCCAGCAGCCCTTATGGCGGGCAGTCCTTAGGTTACGAGCAGTACTTC
TRBV6-5	NA	TRBD1	TRBJ2-7	13	CASSRDSTYEQYF	TGTGCCAGCAGCCGGGACAGTACCTACGAGCAGTACTTC
TRBV20-1	NA	NA	TRBJ1-5	13	CSASGGPNQPQHF	TGCAGTGCCAGTGGAGGCCCCAATCAGCCCCAGCATTTT
TRBV12-3/TRBV12-4	once	NA	TRBJ1-2	13	CASSLDTGYGYTF	TGTGCCAGCAGCCTGGACACGGGCTATGGCTACACCTTC
TRBV27	NA	NA	TRBJ2-6	18	CASRARAGAFSGANVLTF	TGTGCCAGCAGGGCGCGGGCAGGGGCCTTCTCTGGGGCCAACGTCCTGACTTTC
TRBV12-3/TRBV12-4	NA	NA	TRBJ1-5	12	CASSKRDQPQHF	TGTGCCAGCAGTAAGAGGGATCAGCCCCAGCATTTT
TRBV14	once	NA	TRBJ2-2	15	CASSQDATNTGELFF	TGTGCCAGCAGCCAAGACGCTACGAACACCGGGGAGCTGTTTTTT
TRBV6-5	NA	NA	TRBJ2-7	16	CASSYLIGGEVYEQYF	TGTGCCAGCAGTTATTTAATTGGGGGCGAGGTTTACGAGCAGTACTTC
TRBV7-9	NA	NA	TRBJ1-2	12	CASSSINYGYTF	TGTGCCAGCAGCTCCATCAACTATGGCTACACCTTC
TRBV7-2	hyperexpanded	NA	TRBJ2-7	14	CASSGSVPAYEQYF	TGTGCCAGCAGCGGTAGCGTCCCGGCCTACGAGCAGTACTTC
TRBV19	NA	NA	TRBJ2-1	13	CASSERDIREQFF	TGTGCCAGTAGTGAAAGGGACATTCGAGAGCAGTTCTTC
TRBV19	NA	TRBD1	TRBJ1-2	15	CASRETGATNYGYTF	TGTGCCAGTAGGGAAACAGGGGCAACTAACTATGGCTACACCTTC
TRBV4-1	few	TRBD2	TRBJ2-7	16	CASSHIVGGPPYEQYF	TGCGCCAGCAGCCATATCGTGGGAGGGCCTCCCTACGAGCAGTACTTC
TRBV7-2	NA	NA	TRBJ2-4	13	CASSPTGLDIQYF	TGTGCCAGCAGCCCTACGGGGTTAGACATTCAGTACTTC
TRBV11-2	few	NA	TRBJ1-6	14	CASSSYTGNSPLHF	TGTGCCAGCAGCTCCTACACGGGGAATTCACCCCTCCACTTT
TRBV5-1	NA	NA	TRBJ2-7	13	CASSLDRAGEQYF	TGCGCCAGCAGCTTGGACAGGGCTGGAGAGCAGTACTTC
TRBV7-9	NA	NA	TRBJ1-2	14	CASRSGWGGYGYTF	TGTGCCAGCAGATCGGGGTGGGGTGGCTATGGCTACACCTTC
TRBV2	NA	NA	TRBJ2-7	12	CASSEQSYEQYF	TGTGCCAGCAGTGAGCAGTCATACGAGCAGTACTTC
TRBV5-4	NA	NA	TRBJ2-7	13	CASTPRDSYEQYF	TGTGCCAGCACCCCCAGGGACTCCTACGAGCAGTACTTC
TRBV11-2	few	TRBD1	TRBJ2-1	18	CASSLGRKTGSSYNEQFF	TGTGCCAGCAGCTTGGGCCGTAAGACAGGGAGCTCCTACAATGAGCAGTTCTTC
TRBV7-2	NA	NA	TRBJ2-1	17	CASSLARAGYSYNEQFF	TGTGCCAGCAGCTTAGCGAGGGCGGGGTACTCCTACAATGAGCAGTTCTTC
TRBV28	NA	NA	TRBJ2-7	12	CASTTTGNEQYF	TGTGCCAGCACCACGACAGGAAACGAGCAGTACTTC
TRBV9	NA	TRBD1	TRBJ1-2	13	CASSGRQGHGYTF	TGTGCCAGCAGCGGAAGACAGGGCCATGGCTACACCTTC
TRBV29-1	NA	NA	TRBJ2-4	14	CSVERGQGGNIQYF	TGCAGCGTTGAAAGAGGTCAGGGTGGAAACATTCAGTACTTC
TRBV13	NA	NA	TRBJ1-2	12	CASSRTPYGYTF	TGTGCCAGCAGCCGGACTCCATATGGCTACACCTTC
TRBV29-1	NA	NA	TRBJ2-7	12	CSVRTDLYEQYF	TGCAGCGTCCGGACAGATCTCTACGAGCAGTACTTC
TRBV3-1/TRBV3-2	NA	NA	TRBJ2-3	11	CASSQAGTQYF	TGTGCCAGCAGCCAAGCCGGTACGCAGTATTTT
TRBV27	NA	TRBD1	TRBJ1-2	15	CASSTTGTGPYGYTF	TGTGCCAGCAGTACCACCGGGACAGGGCCCTATGGCTACACCTTC